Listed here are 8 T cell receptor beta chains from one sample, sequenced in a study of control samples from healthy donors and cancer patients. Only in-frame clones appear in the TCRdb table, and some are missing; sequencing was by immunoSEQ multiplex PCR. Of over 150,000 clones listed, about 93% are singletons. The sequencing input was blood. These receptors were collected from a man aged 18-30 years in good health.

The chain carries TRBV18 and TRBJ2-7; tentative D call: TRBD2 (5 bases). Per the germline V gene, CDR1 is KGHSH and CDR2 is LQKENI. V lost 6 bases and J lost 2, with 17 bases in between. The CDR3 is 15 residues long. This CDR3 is CASSTNSLGTYEQYF. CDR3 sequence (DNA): TGTGCCAGCTCCACGAATTCGCTCGGGACCTACGAGCAGTACTTC.

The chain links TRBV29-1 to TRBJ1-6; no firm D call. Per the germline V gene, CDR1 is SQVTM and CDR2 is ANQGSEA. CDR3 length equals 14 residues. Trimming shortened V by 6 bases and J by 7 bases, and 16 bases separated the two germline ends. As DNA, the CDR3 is TGCAGCGTAGCAACAGAGGTGGGCAATTCACCCCTCCACTTT. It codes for CSVATEVGNSPLHF.

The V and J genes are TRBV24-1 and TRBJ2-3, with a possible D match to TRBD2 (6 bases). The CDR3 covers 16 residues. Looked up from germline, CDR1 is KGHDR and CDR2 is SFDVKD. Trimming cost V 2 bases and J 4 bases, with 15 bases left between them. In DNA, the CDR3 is TGTGCCACCAGTGATTGGACTAAGTCGGGTGCAGATACGCAGTATTTT. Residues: CATSDWTKSGADTQYF.

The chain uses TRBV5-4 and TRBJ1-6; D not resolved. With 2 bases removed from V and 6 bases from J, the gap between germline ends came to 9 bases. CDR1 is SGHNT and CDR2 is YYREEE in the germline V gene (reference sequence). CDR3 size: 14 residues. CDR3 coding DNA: TGTGCCAGCAGCTTCGAGAGCTCTAATTCACCCCTCCACTTT. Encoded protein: CASSFESSNSPLHF. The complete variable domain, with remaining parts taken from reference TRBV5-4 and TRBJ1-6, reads ETGVTQSPTHLIKTRGQQVTLRCSSQSGHNTVSWYQQALGQGPQFIFQYYREEENGRGNFPPRFSGLQFPNYSSELNVNALELDDSALYLCASSFESSNSPLHFGNGTRLTVT.

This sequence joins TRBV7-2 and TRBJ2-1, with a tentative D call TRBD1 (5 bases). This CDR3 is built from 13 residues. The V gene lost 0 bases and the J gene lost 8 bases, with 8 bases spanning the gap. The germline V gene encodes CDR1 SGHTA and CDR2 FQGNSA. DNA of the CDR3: TGTGCCAGCAGCTTAGCGTCAGGGCATGAGCAGTTCTTC. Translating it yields CASSLASGHEQFF.

CDR3 amino acids: CAISQRLAGGAKNIQYF. Written as DNA, the CDR3 is TGTGCCATCAGTCAAAGGCTAGCGGGGGGAGCCAAAAACATTCAGTACTTC. The chain joins TRBV10-3 to TRBJ2-4, with 11 positions matching TRBD2. The germline gives CDR1 ENHRY, CDR2 SYGVKD. J gave up 0 bases and V 5 bases, and 6 bases lay outside the gene matches. This CDR3 comprises 17 residues.

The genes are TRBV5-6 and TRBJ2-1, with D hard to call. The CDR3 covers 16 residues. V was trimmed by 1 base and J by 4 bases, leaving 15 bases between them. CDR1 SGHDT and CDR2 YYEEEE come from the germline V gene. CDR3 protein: CASSLIRSADYNEQFF. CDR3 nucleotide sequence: TGTGCCAGCAGCTTGATTCGTTCGGCAGATTACAATGAGCAGTTCTTC.

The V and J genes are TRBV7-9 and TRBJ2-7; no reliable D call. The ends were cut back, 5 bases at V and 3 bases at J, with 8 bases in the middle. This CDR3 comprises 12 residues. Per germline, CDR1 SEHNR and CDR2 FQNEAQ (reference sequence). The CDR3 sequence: CASSPGGYEQYF. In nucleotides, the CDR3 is TGTGCCAGCAGCCCCGGTGGCTACGAGCAGTACTTC.